Below are 27 T cell receptor beta chains sequenced from a single sample in a study of Graves' ophthalmopathy and Graves' hyperthyroidism. Amplified material comprised TCR beta CDR3 regions derived from RNA transcripts. The first round was an RT-PCR with HTBI primers, and the second round was a multiplex PCR. TCRdb recomputed calls from the multiplex PCR reads with MiXCR, one row per CDR3 protein. Seen here are approximately 330,000 distinct CDR3 sequences, 15% to 20% observed once, and the top ten hold more than 9%. Sample: peripheral blood. Receptors were obtained from an adult man with Graves' ophthalmopathy.

The V call is TRBV4-2, the J call TRBJ2-5; tentatively, D is TRBD1 (6 bases). Germline lookup yields CDR1 LGHNA and CDR2 YNFKEQ. This CDR3 contains 16 residues. Deletions cut 0 bases from V and 2 bases from J, with 13 bases between. CDR3 protein: CASSQEGGRQQETQYF. The CDR3 DNA reads as TGTGCCAGCAGCCAAGAAGGGGGACGACAACAAGAGACCCAGTACTTC.

V gene TRBV18 combines with J gene TRBJ2-2; D remains ambiguous. Germline V gene data show CDR1 as KGHSH and CDR2 as LQKENI. The V gene lost 1 base and the J gene lost 0 bases, with 12 bases spanning the gap. This CDR3 has 17 amino acids. CDR3 nucleotide sequence: TGTGCCAGCTCACCACAGGTCGGCAGGACGAACACCGGGGAGCTGTTTTTT. Translation gives CASSPQVGRTNTGELFF. Complete variable domain (other parts from reference TRBV18 and TRBJ2-2): NAGVMQNPRHLVRRRGQEARLRCSPMKGHSHVYWYRQLPEEGLKFMVYLQKENIIDESGMPKERFSAEFPKEGPSILRIQQVVRGDSAAYFCASSPQVGRTNTGELFFGEGSRLTVL.

This clonotype appeared once. The chain combines TRBV30 with TRBJ1-1; D is uncertain. The V gene's germline CDR1 is GTSNPN and CDR2 SVGIG (reference sequence). V was clipped by 0 bases and J by 0 bases, with 11 bases between them. The CDR3 covers 15 residues. Here the CDR3 reads CAWSVWSGMNTEAFF. In nucleotides, the CDR3 is TGTGCCTGGAGTGTATGGTCAGGCATGAACACTGAAGCTTTCTTT. The full variable domain, completed using reference TRBV30 and TRBJ1-1, is SQTIHQWPATLVQPVGSPLSLECTVEGTSNPNLYWYRQAAGRGLQLLFYSVGIGQISSEVPQNLSASRPQDRQFILSSKKLLLSDSGFYLCAWSVWSGMNTEAFFGQGTRLTVV.

In the case of this clonotype: This could be a read error, since a much larger clone is one nucleotide away. The chain links TRBV11-1 to TRBJ2-1, with TRBD2 as a possible D gene (5 bases). The V gene's germline CDR1 is SGHAT and CDR2 FQDESV (reference sequence). The CDR3 is made up of 18 amino acids. Trimming took 4 bases from V and 4 from J, leaving 23 bases between them. CDR3 sequence (DNA): TGTGCCAGCAGCTACTCCCCACTGGGCCAGCGGAGATACAATGAGCAGTTCTTC. Protein sequence: CASSYSPLGQRRYNEQFF.

At least ten counts were recorded for this clonotype. The rearrangement links TRBV9 to TRBJ1-2; possibly TRBD1 for D (5 bases). This CDR3 comprises 14 residues. V was trimmed by 0 bases and J by 7 bases, leaving 13 bases between them. The germline V gene encodes CDR1 SGDLS and CDR2 YYNGEE. CDR3 sequence (DNA): TGTGCCAGCAGCGTAGAGACAGAATCTAGTGGCTACACCTTC. Amino acids: CASSVETESSGYTF.

In this sample, this clonotype turned up many times. This chain joins TRBV3-1 and TRBJ1-2; unclear D gene. CDR1 is LGHDT, CDR2 YNNKEL, per germline (reference sequence). The CDR3 sequence is 13 residues long. V lost 5 bases, J lost 8 bases, and 15 bases lay in between. CDR3 residues: CASSGIRRPGYTF. The DNA of the CDR3 is TGTGCCAGCAGCGGAATCAGGCGCCCCGGCTACACCTTC. The full variable domain, in which reference TRBV3-1 and TRBJ1-2 provide the parts outside the CDR3, is DTAVSQTPKYLVTQMGNDKSIKCEQNLGHDTMYWYKQDSKKFLKIMFSYNNKELIINETVPNRFSPKSPDKAHLNLHINSLELGDSAVYFCASSGIRRPGYTFGSGTRLTVV.

J is TRBJ2-5 and V is TRBV20-1, with D perhaps assigned TRBD1 or TRBD2 (5 bases each). The germline V and J ends were trimmed by 6 bases and 4 bases, with 21 bases remaining between them. Germline CDR1 and CDR2: DFQATT and SNEGSKA (reference sequence). The CDR3 is made up of 15 amino acids. CDR3 in DNA: TGCAGTGCGCAGCCTACAGGACTCGAGGGAGAGACCCAGTACTTC. Its translation: CSAQPTGLEGETQYF.

In its sample, this clonotype was seen many times. At one end the junction does not follow the germline gene, possibly because of a read error. The J gene is TRBJ2-2, the V gene TRBV6-5; 12 nucleotides agree with TRBD2. Germline-derived CDR1 and CDR2 are MNHEY and SVGAGI. This CDR3 contains 12 residues. The chain's CDR3 is CRLAGGAGELFF. The CDR3 bases are TGCAGGCTAGCGGGGGGGGCTGGGGAGCTGTTTTTT.

This clonotype was counted many times. V usage is TRBV11-2 and J usage is TRBJ1-3; no firm D call. This CDR3 has 15 residues. The germline V gene has CDR1 SGHAT and CDR2 FQNNGV. V was cut by 5 bases and J by 1 base, with 12 bases left in between. CDR3 protein: CASSTLRGSGNTIYF. In DNA, the CDR3 is TGTGCCAGCAGCACACTTCGAGGATCTGGAAACACCATATATTTT.

This clonotype was picked up a small number of times. The chain links TRBV20-1 to TRBJ1-6; D gene unclear. This CDR3 spans 16 amino acids. CDR1 and CDR2 from the germline V gene are DFQATT and SNEGSKA (reference sequence). V lost 6 bases, J lost 0 bases, and 15 bases lay in between. CDR3 amino acids: CSARQPSSSYNSPLHF. CDR3 in DNA: TGCAGTGCCCGCCAGCCCTCCAGCTCCTATAATTCACCCCTCCACTTT.

The chain recombines TRBV24-1 with TRBJ2-5; TRBD2 agrees at 15 bases. This CDR3 spans 16 amino acids. Germline CDR1 KGHDR, CDR2 SFDVKD. J gave up 9 bases and V 5 bases, and 9 bases lay outside the gene matches. The CDR3 protein is CATSGTSGGAGGAQYF. Here the CDR3 DNA reads TGTGCCACCAGTGGGACTAGCGGGGGGGCCGGGGGAGCCCAGTACTTC.

This clonotype was seen ten or more times. The chain couples TRBV3-1 to TRBJ1-6; D gene ambiguous. This CDR3 is 15 amino acids long. The V end lost 1 base, the J end lost 7 bases, and 11 bases lay between the germline ends. Germline V CDR1 and CDR2: LGHDT, YNNKEL (reference sequence). The CDR3 DNA sequence: TGTGCCAGCAGCCAAGTTCGAACCTCAAATTCACCCCTCCACTTT. Translation: CASSQVRTSNSPLHF.

This clonotype showed up just a few times. This rearrangement joins TRBV18 to TRBJ2-7, with D uncertain. Germline assignment: CDR1 KGHSH and CDR2 LQKENI. CDR3 length: 13 residues. The germline V and J ends were trimmed by 2 bases and 5 bases, with 10 bases remaining between them. For the CDR3, the DNA is TGTGCCAGCTCACCAATCACGGCTGACGAGCAGTACTTC. Protein product: CASSPITADEQYF. Full variable domain (rest looked up from reference TRBV18 and TRBJ2-7): NAGVMQNPRHLVRRRGQEARLRCSPMKGHSHVYWYRQLPEEGLKFMVYLQKENIIDESGMPKERFSAEFPKEGPSILRIQQVVRGDSAAYFCASSPITADEQYFGPGTRLTVT.

In its sample, this clonotype was seen many times. The chain has TRBV5-1 and TRBJ2-7; 7 bases line up with TRBD1. The CDR3 totals 14 residues. The V gene's germline CDR1 is SGHRS and CDR2 YFSETQ. With V trimmed by 3 bases and J by 3 bases, 6 bases remained unmatched. CDR3 nucleotide sequence: TGCGCCAGCAGCTCGGGACAGCTTAGCTACGAGCAGTACTTC. This gives the protein CASSSGQLSYEQYF.

Comments on this clonotype: With a much larger clone just one base away, this may be a read error. This sequence joins TRBV6-2 or TRBV6-3 and TRBJ1-2; D unclear. The germline V gene encodes CDR1 MNHEY and CDR2 SVGEGT. This CDR3 spans 12 amino acids. V dropped 6 bases and J dropped 4 bases, with 9 bases sitting between them. DNA for the CDR3: TGTGCCAGCAGCTGGGGTGCCTATGGCTACACCTTC. Translating it yields CASSWGAYGYTF.

The V gene is TRBV7-9, the J gene TRBJ2-7; TRBD1 is a possible D gene (6 bases). Germline CDR1 SEHNR, CDR2 FQNEAQ (reference sequence). The CDR3 contains 13 residues. The V and J ends lost 4 bases and 5 bases respectively, with 12 bases between them. The CDR3 DNA sequence: TGTGCCAGCAGCTCTACAGGGCCTGACGAGCAGTACTTC. Translation gives CASSSTGPDEQYF.

This chain connects TRBV27 to TRBJ1-2; 10 nucleotides line up with TRBD1. The CDR3 consists of 16 residues. Germline values: CDR1 MNHEY, CDR2 SMNVEV (reference sequence). J gave up 4 bases and V 2 bases, and 7 bases lay outside the gene matches. The CDR3 DNA sequence: TGTGCCAGCAGTTTAACGGGACAGGGGCTTATCTATGGCTACACCTTC. As protein: CASSLTGQGLIYGYTF.

This clonotype was seen many times. The genes are TRBV11-2 and TRBJ2-2; 16 bases are a match to TRBD2. This CDR3 spans 19 amino acids. Trimming removed 5 bases from V and 0 bases from J; junction bases left unmatched: 6. Germline V gene sequence: CDR1 SGHAT, CDR2 FQNNGV. The CDR3: CASSPGTSGGVTNTGELFF. CDR3 nucleotide sequence: TGTGCCAGCAGCCCCGGGACTAGCGGGGGGGTAACGAACACCGGGGAGCTGTTTTTT.

This chain uses TRBV28 with TRBJ2-5; a weak D match, TRBD1 (6 bases). The CDR3 is made up of 11 amino acids. The V end was cut by 7 bases, the J end by 5 bases, with 8 bases between. Germline-derived CDR1 and CDR2 are MDHEN and SYDVKM. The CDR3 region has the DNA TGTGCCAGCAACAGGGCCGAGACCCAGTACTTC. Its protein product is CASNRAETQYF.

This sequence joins TRBV3-1 and TRBJ2-1, with TRBD1 matching over 9 bases. The CDR3 length is 16 residues. After removal of 1 base from V and 5 bases from J, the junction contained 6 bases not matched to a gene. Germline V gene sequence: CDR1 LGHDT, CDR2 YNNKEL (reference sequence). DNA of the CDR3: TGTGCCAGCAGCCAAGTTTTAGGGACAGGGAACAATGAGCAGTTCTTC. Translating gives CASSQVLGTGNNEQFF.

The table lists this clonotype with many counts. The chain uses TRBV2 and TRBJ2-1; D is uncertain. Trimming took off 8 bases at V and 1 base at J, with 9 bases between the two ends. The length of the CDR3 is 13 residues. The germline gives CDR1 SNHLY, CDR2 FYNNEI. The CDR3 DNA reads as TGTGCCAGCGGTCTACGATCCTACAATGAGCAGTTCTTC. This sequence encodes CASGLRSYNEQFF. The whole variable domain, remainder taken from reference TRBV2 and TRBJ2-1, is EPEVTQTPSHQVTQMGQEVILRCVPISNHLYFYWYRQILGQKVEFLVSFYNNEISEKSEIFDDQFSVERPDGSNFTLKIRSTKLEDSAMYFCASGLRSYNEQFFGPGTRLTVL.

Many counts were recorded for this clonotype. The chain uses TRBV3-1 and TRBJ1-1, with D tentatively TRBD1 (5 bases). CDR1 is LGHDT and CDR2 is YNNKEL in the germline V gene (reference sequence). V gave up 0 bases and J gave up 5 bases, with 13 bases separating them. CDR3 length: 15 residues. The CDR3 here is CASSQEVGVRTEAFF. The CDR3 nucleotides are TGTGCCAGCAGCCAAGAAGTAGGGGTAAGGACTGAAGCTTTCTTT. Full variable domain (missing parts from reference TRBV3-1 and TRBJ1-1): DTAVSQTPKYLVTQMGNDKSIKCEQNLGHDTMYWYKQDSKKFLKIMFSYNNKELIINETVPNRFSPKSPDKAHLNLHINSLELGDSAVYFCASSQEVGVRTEAFFGQGTRLTVV.

Ten or more counts support this clonotype. This rearrangement joins TRBV29-1 to TRBJ1-2, with D hard to call. Germline lookup yields CDR1 SQVTM and CDR2 ANQGSEA. The CDR3 has 12 amino acids. The V end lost 7 bases, the J end lost 7 bases, and 16 bases lay between the germline ends. DNA of the CDR3: TGCAGCGCGCGGAAGGGTGGACGTGGCTACACCTTC. It is translated as CSARKGGRGYTF.

This chain uses TRBV19 with TRBJ1-2; TRBD1 matches at 10 bases. V trimming: 7 bases; J trimming: 14 bases; junction bases outside the gene matches: 19. Germline-derived CDR1 and CDR2 are LNHDA and SQIVND (reference sequence). This CDR3 is built from 15 residues. The CDR3 sequence: CASTPDATVGQGGTF. The CDR3 DNA follows: TGTGCCAGTACCCCGGACGCTACCGTCGGACAGGGGGGTACCTTC.

This clonotype was picked up many times. The chain carries TRBV20-1 and TRBJ2-5; TRBD2 matches 7 bases. V trimming: 0 bases; J trimming: 1 base; junction bases outside the gene matches: 8. CDR1 is DFQATT and CDR2 is SNEGSKA in the germline V gene (reference sequence). The CDR3 has 16 residues. The DNA for the CDR3 is TGCAGTGCTAGAGACCCCTGGGAGGGGCCCCAAGAGACCCAGTACTTC. Its protein product is CSARDPWEGPQETQYF.

This clonotype was observed a few times. The rearrangement uses TRBV6-1 and TRBJ2-7, with D perhaps TRBD2 (6 bases). CDR3 length equals 13 residues. CDR1 MNHNS and CDR2 SASEGT come from the germline V gene. V lost 1 base, J lost 3 bases, and 7 bases lay in between. CDR3 residues: CASSEVDYYEQYF. CDR3 sequence (DNA): TGTGCCAGCAGTGAAGTGGACTACTACGAGCAGTACTTC.

This clonotype was detected a few times. The CDR3 sequence is CASSIIVEAGLADQETQYF. As DNA, the CDR3 is TGTGCCAGTAGTATCATCGTGGAAGCGGGACTAGCAGACCAAGAGACCCAGTACTTC. This chain joins TRBV19 and TRBJ2-5; TRBD2 matches at 9 bases. Germline CDR1 is LNHDA and CDR2 is SQIVND (reference sequence). The CDR3 length is 19 residues. The ends lost 3 bases at V and 0 bases at J; junction bases unmatched: 14.